This entry describes one T cell receptor (beta chain). It lacks a known antigen. No much larger clone is present one base from it, and per-base qualities are unavailable. The 39 donors, aged about 6 to 95 years, were systemically healthy Caucasian individuals from Russia. Each donor gave about 10 milliliters of peripheral blood, drawn into EDTA-treated Vacutainer tubes. Ficoll-Paque density-gradient centrifugation was used to isolate PBMCs, with at least 6 million per sample. Total RNA, at least 6 micrograms per sample, was extracted from PBMCs with Trizol reagent. The percentages of naive CD45RAhigh/CD27high T cells were determined by flow cytometry on a PBMC aliquot from every donor. This sample is drawn from a study of blood T cells in healthy people across ages (dated by TCRdb to 2013 to 2016). About the full investigation: In model experiments, roughly one uniquely barcoded TCR beta cDNA molecule per two T cells was captured by template switching. The study measured age-related changes in TCR beta repertoire diversity using deep sequencing normalized with unique cDNA molecular identifiers. The donors were divided into four age groups: young (average around 16 years), middle-aged (almost 40), aged (about 62) and long-lived (about 84). To avoid experimental bias, donors of different ages were spread randomly across the sequencing lanes. The study analyzed two additional independent replicas of 1 million unique cDNA reads from the same blood draw for two donors, one aged 18 to 29 and one aged 80 or older.

The library was produced with 5' RACE. For sequencing, an Illumina HiSeq 2500 was employed. A second PCR of about 6 to 12 cycles was run with a J-beta primer mix and a sample-barcoded 5' primer. Each TCR beta cDNA molecule received a unique molecular identifier from a template-switch 5' adaptor carrying 12 random nucleotides. Each sample yielded at least 3 million CDR3-containing paired-end reads. First-strand cDNA synthesis was performed from all RNA using the Mint cDNA synthesis kit, with priming by a TRBC-specific oligonucleotide. After uracil-DNA glycosylase treatment, a first 18-cycle PCR used universal primers M1SS and BC2_uni_R on all cDNA. The original methods were these. For normalization, 1 million high-quality reads, each with a distinct molecular identifier, were randomly selected from each sample. Instead of being binned into consensus sequences, reads that shared molecular identifiers were thrown out. CDR3 identification, clonotype clustering and error correction used MiTCR with a Q25 quality threshold and the strictest error-elimination algorithm. Lower-bound total TCR beta diversity was estimated with a nonparametric unseen species model using Euler transformation. Using fastp trimming at Q25 and MiXCR clonotype assembly, TCRdb reanalyzed the public sequencing data and kept in-frame beta chains. When rows share a CDR3 protein, they turn into one entry using the most common DNA and genes. These V and J calls originate from TCRdb's pipeline instead of the authors' own analysis. In all, the sample holds about 1.7 million distinct CDR3 sequences, and approximately 28% of those were seen once. The ten largest clones represent roughly 8% of the sample.

Broad study findings and their caveats: A strong correlation was found between observed TCR beta diversity and the percentage of naive T cells measured by flow cytometry. Total diversity estimates from one million sequenced T cells were considered lower bounds and underestimates. Observed TCR beta diversity per million T cells fell roughly linearly with age, and a significant reduction was already apparent by age about 38. Bulk unsorted PBMC profiling prevented conclusive comparison of naive and antigen-experienced compartments. Compared with the aged group, the long-lived group had more naive CD4+ T cells, fewer expanded clones and increased TCR diversity, suggesting age selection. Because donor CMV infection status was unknown, age-related changes in expanded clonotypes were potentially confounded.

CDR1 and CDR2 were assigned from the germline V gene as SGDLS and YYNGEE. The CDR3, from cysteine to phenylalanine, totals 16 residues. The read is trimmed to its CDR3 DNA, 48 bases read in frame from base 1. V and J are trimmed by 3 bases and 4 bases, and the gene matches miss 11 bases of the junction. Here the chain combines TRBV9 and TRBJ2-7, with 9 junctional bases fitting TRBD2. The sequence came from a woman aged 25 to 39 in good health. The material sequenced was blood. This receptor carries the CDR3 CASSAEIAGARYEQYF. The nucleotides are TGTGCCAGCAGCGCGGAGATAGCGGGAGCGCGGTACGAGCAGTACTTC.